Sequencing of this T cell receptor beta chain was carried out in a study of blood T cell repertoires in COVID-19. Background on the study: The cDNA or gDNA used as material had been derived from T cells, B-cell-depleted T cells, or PBMCs.

Source study methods: By means of reference gene primer amplification, nucleated cell counts were estimated. Measured with immunoSEQ multiplex PCR; TCRdb has only the in-frame clones, and not every one. The DNA was the basis for D and trimming; V, J and clone size are from that table. The data contain 150,000 to 200,000 clones, about 88% of them seen just once; the ten biggest clones take up 0.85% to 1.2%. CDR3 length: 20 residues. The junction had 15 bases not matched to a gene; V was cut back by 0 bases and J by 0 bases. CDR1 and CDR2 (germline): SGHNT, YYREEE (reference sequence). The receptor was derived from a man in his forties or fifties with acute or convalescent COVID-19. Sequencing input: peripheral blood. This chain connects TRBV5-4 to TRBJ2-3; 8 positions match TRBD2. CDR3 in DNA: TGTGCCAGCAGCTTGGATCGGGTCCAGCGGGGGAATTCTAGCACAGATACGCAGTATTTT. This sequence encodes CASSLDRVQRGNSSTDTQYF.